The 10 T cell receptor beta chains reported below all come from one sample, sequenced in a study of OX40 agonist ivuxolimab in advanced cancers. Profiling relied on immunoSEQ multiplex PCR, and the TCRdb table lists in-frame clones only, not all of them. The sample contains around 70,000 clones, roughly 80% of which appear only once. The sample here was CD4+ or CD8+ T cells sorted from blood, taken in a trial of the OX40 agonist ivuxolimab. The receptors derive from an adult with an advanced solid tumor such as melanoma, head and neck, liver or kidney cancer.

The CDR3 DNA reads as TGTGCCAGCAGTCCAGGGGCGGGAGCTGGGCACGGGCAGTTCTTC. This sequence encodes CASSPGAGAGHGQFF. The rearrangement links TRBV27 to TRBJ2-1, with D tentatively TRBD2 (7 bases). The CDR3 is made up of 15 amino acids. CDR1 is MNHEY and CDR2 is SMNVEV in the germline V gene (reference sequence). Trimming took 5 bases from V and 12 from J, leaving 23 bases between them.

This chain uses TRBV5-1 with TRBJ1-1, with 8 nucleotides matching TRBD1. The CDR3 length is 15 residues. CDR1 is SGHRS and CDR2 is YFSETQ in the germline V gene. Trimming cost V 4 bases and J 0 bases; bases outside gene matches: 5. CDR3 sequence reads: CASSTGQGLNTEAFF. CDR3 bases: TGCGCCAGCAGCACTGGACAGGGTTTGAACACTGAAGCTTTCTTT.

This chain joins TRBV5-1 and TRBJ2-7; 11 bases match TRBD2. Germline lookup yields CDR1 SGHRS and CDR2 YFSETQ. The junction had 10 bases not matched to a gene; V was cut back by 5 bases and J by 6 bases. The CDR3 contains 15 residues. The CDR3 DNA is TGCGCCAGCAGGTCGACTAGCGGGATGGTGTTCGAGCAGTACTTC. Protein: CASRSTSGMVFEQYF. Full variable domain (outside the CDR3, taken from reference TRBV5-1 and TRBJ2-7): KAGVTQTPRYLIKTRGQQVTLSCSPISGHRSVSWYQQTPGQGLQFLFEYFSETQRNKGNFPGRFSGRQFSNSRSEMNVSTLELGDSALYLCASRSTSGMVFEQYFGPGTRLTVT.

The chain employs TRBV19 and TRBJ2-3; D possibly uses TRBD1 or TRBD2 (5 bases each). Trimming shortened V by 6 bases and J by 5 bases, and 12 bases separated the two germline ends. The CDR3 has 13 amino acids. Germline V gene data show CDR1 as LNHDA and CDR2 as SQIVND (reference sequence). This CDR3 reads CASRRAGLDTQYF. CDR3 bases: TGTGCCAGTAGGAGGGCAGGGCTAGATACGCAGTATTTT.

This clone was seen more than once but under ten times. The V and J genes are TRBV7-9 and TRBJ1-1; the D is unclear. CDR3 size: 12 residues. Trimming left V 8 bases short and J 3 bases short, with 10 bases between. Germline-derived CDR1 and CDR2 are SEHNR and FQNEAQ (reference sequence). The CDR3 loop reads CASGRRDTEAFF. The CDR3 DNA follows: TGTGCCAGCGGACGGAGGGACACTGAAGCTTTCTTT. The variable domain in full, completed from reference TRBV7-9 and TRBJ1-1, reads DTGVSQNPRHKITKRGQNVTFRCDPISEHNRLYWYRQTLGQGPEFLTYFQNEAQLEKSRLLSDRFSAERPKGSFSTLEIQRTEQGDSAMYLCASGRRDTEAFFGQGTRLTVV.

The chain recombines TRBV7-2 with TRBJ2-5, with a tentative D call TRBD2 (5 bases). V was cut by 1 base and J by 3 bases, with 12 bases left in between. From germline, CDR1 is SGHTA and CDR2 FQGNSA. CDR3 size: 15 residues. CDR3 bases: TGTGCCAGCAGCTTAGTGACCGGGGTAGAAGAGACCCAGTACTTC. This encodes CASSLVTGVEETQYF.

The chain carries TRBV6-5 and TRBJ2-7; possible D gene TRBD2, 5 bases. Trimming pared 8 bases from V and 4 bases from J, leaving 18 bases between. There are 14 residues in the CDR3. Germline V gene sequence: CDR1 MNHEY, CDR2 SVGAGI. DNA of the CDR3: TGTGCCAGCCCCTTTACGGGGTGGAGGTACGAGCAGTACTTC. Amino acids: CASPFTGWRYEQYF.

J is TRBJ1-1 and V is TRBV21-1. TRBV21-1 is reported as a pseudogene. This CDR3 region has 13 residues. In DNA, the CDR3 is TGTGCCAGCAGCGGACGGCCGGGACGGCGAGCTTTCTTT. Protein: CASSGRPGRRAFF.

CDR3 nucleotides: TGTGCCAGTAGTATATCGTGGGGGGCGCAAGAGCAGTACTTC. It yields the protein CASSISWGAQEQYF. The V gene is TRBV19, the J gene TRBJ2-7, with D tentatively TRBD1 or TRBD2 (6 bases each). CDR1 is LNHDA and CDR2 is SQIVND in the germline V gene (reference sequence). V was cut by 2 bases and J by 7 bases, with 15 bases left in between. The CDR3 has 14 residues.

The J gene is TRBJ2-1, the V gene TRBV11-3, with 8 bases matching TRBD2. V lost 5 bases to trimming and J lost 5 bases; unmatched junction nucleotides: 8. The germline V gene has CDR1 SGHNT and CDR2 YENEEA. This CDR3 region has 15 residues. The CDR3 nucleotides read TGTGCCAGCAGCCAGCGGGAGAGTGTGGACAATGAGCAGTTCTTC. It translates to CASSQRESVDNEQFF.